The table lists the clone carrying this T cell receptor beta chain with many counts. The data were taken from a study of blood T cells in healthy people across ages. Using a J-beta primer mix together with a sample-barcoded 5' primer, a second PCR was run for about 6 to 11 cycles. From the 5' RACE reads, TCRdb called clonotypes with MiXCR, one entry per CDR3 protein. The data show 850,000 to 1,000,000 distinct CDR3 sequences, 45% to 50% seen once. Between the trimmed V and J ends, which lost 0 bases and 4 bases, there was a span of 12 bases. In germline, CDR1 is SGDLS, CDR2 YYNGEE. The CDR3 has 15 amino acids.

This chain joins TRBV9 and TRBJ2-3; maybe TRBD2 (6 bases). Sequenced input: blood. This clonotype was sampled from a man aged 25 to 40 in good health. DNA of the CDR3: TGTGCCAGCAGCGTAGAGGGCGGGGTGGCAGATACGCAGTATTTT. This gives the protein CASSVEGGVADTQYF.